This T cell receptor (beta chain) was obtained from a study of long-term antiretroviral therapy in people with HIV. At the survey level, the v3.0 immunoSEQ assay was run. TCRdb keeps only in-frame clones here, not all; method: immunoSEQ multiplex PCR. The sample contains 25,000 to 30,000 clones, roughly 80% of which appear only once. The germline CDR1 and CDR2 sequences are MNHNS and SASEGT. The ends lost 7 bases at V and 4 bases at J; junction bases unmatched: 9. This CDR3 has 14 amino acids. The source is a man aged 35 to 55 with HIV. J is TRBJ1-2 and V is TRBV6-1, with 7 bases aligning to TRBD1. The material was unsorted PBMCs, obtained 3 years after starting antiretroviral therapy. The CDR3 loop reads CASTPTGTVYGYTF. The CDR3 DNA sequence: TGTGCCAGCACCCCCACCGGGACAGTCTATGGCTACACCTTC.